Below, 15 T cell receptor beta chains from the same sample are listed, as sequenced in a study of beta chain features in type 1 diabetes. The investigators reverse transcribed all of the isolated RNA, so they sequenced expressed TCRB transcripts. Clones were sequenced by immunoSEQ multiplex PCR, and TCRdb holds only the in-frame ones, with some missing. The sample records fewer than 150,000 clones, 6.9% being singletons. The sequenced sample consisted of central memory CD4+ T cells from blood. The receptors originated from a woman in her 30s in good health.

This clone has a handful of counts. CDR3 nucleotide sequence: TGTGCCAGCAGCTTATTCGGGACTAGCGGGAGTGATACGCAGTATTTT. Translation gives CASSLFGTSGSDTQYF. The V call is TRBV7-2, the J call TRBJ2-3; 14 bases map to TRBD2. In germline, CDR1 is SGHTA, CDR2 FQGNSA. J was trimmed by 6 bases and V by 2 bases; bases with no gene match: 4. The CDR3 extends over 16 amino acids.

As to this clone: A junction end diverges from the germline sequence, so it may reflect a read error. This sequence joins TRBV6-1 and TRBJ1-5; TRBD1 is a possible D gene (5 bases). Germline V gene lookup returns CDR1 MNHNS and CDR2 SASEGT. The CDR3 spans 15 residues. The CDR3 protein is CAISEEISGNQPQHF. CDR3 DNA: TGTGCCATCAGTGAGGAGATTTCAGGGAATCAGCCCCAGCATTTT.

This clone was detected many times. The V and J genes are TRBV10-3 and TRBJ2-1; TRBD2 agrees at 8 bases. The CDR3 has 11 amino acids. In germline, CDR1 is ENHRY, CDR2 SYGVKD. With 4 bases clipped from V and 13 bases from J, the junction kept 3 bases outside the gene matches. The CDR3 sequence: CAISVGRAQFF. CDR3 DNA sequence: TGTGCCATCAGTGTCGGGAGGGCCCAGTTCTTC.

The chain carries TRBV2 and TRBJ2-7, with D possibly TRBD2 on 5 matching bases. Germline V gene lookup returns CDR1 SNHLY and CDR2 FYNNEI. V was pared by 4 bases and J by 2 bases, with 15 bases between. This CDR3 has 15 residues. CDR3 coding DNA: TGTGCCAGCAGTGTGGAAGCGGAGAGCCCCTACGAGCAGTACTTC. Translated, it gives CASSVEAESPYEQYF.

In its sample, this clone was seen a few times. CDR3 amino acids: CASSLGETRSSYEQYF. CDR3 bases: TGTGCCAGCAGCTTGGGTGAAACTAGGAGCTCCTACGAGCAGTACTTC. V usage is TRBV5-6 and J usage is TRBJ2-7; TRBD2 might be the D (5 bases). V lost 0 bases and J lost 0, with 13 bases in between. The CDR3 totals 16 residues. The V gene's germline CDR1 is SGHDT and CDR2 YYEEEE.

This clone showed up just a few times. The chain recombines TRBV9 with TRBJ2-2; 7 bases are shared with TRBD1. Germline lookup yields CDR1 SGDLS and CDR2 YYNGEE. Trimming cost V 5 bases and J 4 bases; bases outside gene matches: 8. The CDR3 sequence is 15 residues long. In DNA form, the CDR3 reads TGTGCCAGCAGAACAGGGGCCGGGCCCACCGGGGAGCTGTTTTTT. It encodes CASRTGAGPTGELFF. The full variable domain, its missing parts supplied by reference TRBV9 and TRBJ2-2, is DSGVTQTPKHLITATGQRVTLRCSPRSGDLSVYWYQQSLDQGLQFLIQYYNGEERAKGNILERFSAQQFPDLHSELNLSSLELGDSALYFCASRTGAGPTGELFFGEGSRLTVL.

This clone came up a few times. The genes are TRBV7-2 and TRBJ1-1; D unclear. This CDR3 spans 14 amino acids. Germline assignment: CDR1 SGHTA and CDR2 FQGNSA. The V end lost 2 bases, the J end lost 4 bases, and 11 bases lay between the germline ends. CDR3 region: CASSLLTRSTEAFF. The CDR3 DNA reads TGTGCCAGCAGCTTATTGACTAGAAGCACTGAAGCTTTCTTT.

The V call is TRBV9, the J call TRBJ1-2; D is perhaps TRBD1 (6 bases). The germline V gene encodes CDR1 SGDLS and CDR2 YYNGEE. This CDR3 spans 13 amino acids. V was cut by 2 bases and J by 8 bases, with 13 bases left in between. Here the CDR3 reads CASSVKTGWGYTF. CDR3 coding DNA: TGTGCCAGCAGCGTGAAAACAGGGTGGGGCTACACCTTC.

This clone has a handful of counts. This chain uses TRBV5-4 with TRBJ2-2, with TRBD2 identical over 11 bases. The CDR3 has 16 residues. Losses at the gene ends were 5 bases for V and 2 bases for J; bases not matched to a gene: 5. The V gene's germline CDR1 is SGHNT and CDR2 YYREEE (reference sequence). CDR3 amino acids: CASSTGTSGNTGELFF. The CDR3, as DNA: TGTGCCAGCAGTACCGGGACTAGCGGTAACACCGGGGAGCTGTTTTTT.

The rearrangement uses TRBV18 and TRBJ1-4, with 7 bases that match TRBD1. Per germline, CDR1 KGHSH and CDR2 LQKENI. The length of the CDR3 is 14 residues. After removal of 6 bases from V and 6 bases from J, the junction contained 7 bases not matched to a gene. CDR3 protein: CASSPDRADEKLFF. The CDR3 DNA is TGTGCCAGCTCCCCAGACAGGGCGGATGAAAAACTGTTTTTT.

J is TRBJ1-3 and V is TRBV15; perhaps TRBD1 as D (6 bases). The V end lost 3 bases, the J end lost 5 bases, and 17 bases lay between the germline ends. Germline V gene sequence: CDR1 LNHNV, CDR2 YYDKDF (reference sequence). There are 16 residues in the CDR3. CDR3 region: CATSSRTGRTRNTIYF. The CDR3 DNA sequence: TGTGCCACCAGCAGCAGAACAGGGAGAACGAGAAACACCATATATTTT.

The chain combines TRBV5-1 with TRBJ2-3, with D maybe TRBD2 (6 bases). The CDR3 is 15 residues long. V was pared by 2 bases and J by 1 base, with 11 bases between. The V gene's germline CDR1 is SGHRS and CDR2 YFSETQ. CDR3 nucleotides: TGCGCCAGCAGCTTTAGCGGTACCCGCACAGATACGCAGTATTTT. Translation: CASSFSGTRTDTQYF.

The sample holds a few counts of this clone. V and J are TRBV28 and TRBJ2-3; D is perhaps TRBD2 (5 bases). The CDR3 runs 15 residues. Trimming removed 6 bases from V and 4 bases from J, with 17 bases in between. Germline values: CDR1 MDHEN, CDR2 SYDVKM. The CDR3 is CASSTPSTRSDTQYF. DNA of the CDR3: TGTGCCAGCAGCACCCCCTCCACTAGGTCAGATACGCAGTATTTT.

This clone was observed at least ten times. This chain links TRBV28 with TRBJ2-3; 14 nucleotides match TRBD2. Germline V gene sequence: CDR1 MDHEN, CDR2 SYDVKM. V was clipped by 6 bases and J by 5 bases; unmatched bases: 10. This CDR3 contains 17 residues. CDR3 residues: CASSPGTSGSLGDTQYF. DNA for the CDR3: TGTGCCAGCAGCCCCGGGACTAGCGGGAGTCTCGGAGATACGCAGTATTTT.

This clone was recorded at least ten times. The chain recombines TRBV7-9 with TRBJ2-7, with D perhaps TRBD2 (5 bases). The CDR3 length is 15 residues. Germline-derived CDR1 and CDR2 are SEHNR and FQNEAQ (reference sequence). Trimming removed 4 bases from V and 0 bases from J, with 13 bases in between. The DNA for the CDR3 is TGTGCCAGCAGCTCGAGGGTCTCTACCTCCTACGAGCAGTACTTC. Amino acids: CASSSRVSTSYEQYF.